This T cell receptor beta chain was found in a study of OX40 agonist ivuxolimab in advanced cancers. Across the study: Patients were treated with intravenous ivuxolimab, dosed at 0.01 to 10 mg/kg and infused every 2 weeks. Antecedent anti-PD-1, anti-PD-L1 or anti-CTLA-4 therapy was permissible, with roughly 40% having received some. Of the patients, three showed partial responses, one with hepatocellular carcinoma and two with cutaneous melanoma.

Samples of blood were obtained at baseline, on cycle 4 day 1, and on cycle 7 day 1. Germline lookup yields CDR1 MGHRA and CDR2 YSYEKL. Trimming took 0 bases from V and 6 from J, leaving 8 bases between them. The CDR3 extends over 14 amino acids. Generated by immunoSEQ multiplex PCR, the TCRdb table keeps only in-frame clones and is missing some. The table lists nearly 65,000 clones, roughly nine tenths of them singletons. Sequencing was performed on CD4+ or CD8+ T cells sorted from blood, taken in a trial of the OX40 agonist ivuxolimab. The rearrangement uses TRBV4-1 and TRBJ2-2; D is unclear. This clonotype was sampled from an adult with an advanced solid tumor such as melanoma, head and neck, liver or kidney cancer. CDR3 amino acids: CASSQDWRPGELFF. DNA for the CDR3: TGCGCCAGCAGCCAAGATTGGAGACCCGGGGAGCTGTTTTTT.